This entry lists 21 T cell receptor beta chains sequenced from one sample in a study of blood T cells in healthy people across ages. Then a second PCR, running about 6 to 11 cycles, was carried out with a sample-barcoded 5' primer and a J-beta primer mix. TCRdb used MiXCR to reprocess the 5' RACE reads, holding one entry per CDR3 protein. In the table there are approximately 830,000 distinct CDR3 sequences, around 62% of which are singletons. Source material: blood. The receptors derive from a man aged 30-40 years in good health.

The rearrangement uses TRBV28 and TRBJ1-2; 8 bases map to TRBD1. V gave up 6 bases and J gave up 7 bases; unmatched junction bases: 13. From germline, CDR1 is MDHEN and CDR2 SYDVKM. CDR3 length: 15 amino acids. Here the CDR3 reads CASSWGRGQVVGYTF. CDR3 DNA sequence: TGTGCCAGCAGCTGGGGCAGGGGGCAAGTTGTTGGCTACACCTTC.

Turning to this clonotype: A single base separates this from a much larger clone, so it may be a read error. The CDR3: CASSPRRGGGLAGRLSYNEQFF. CDR3 nucleotide sequence: TGTGCCAGCAGCCCCCGACGGGGGGGAGGACTAGCGGGGCGCCTCTCCTACAATGAGCAGTTCTTC. J is TRBJ2-1 and V is TRBV9; TRBD2 matches at 12 bases. Germline V gives CDR1 SGDLS, CDR2 YYNGEE. Losses at the gene ends were 4 bases for V and 0 bases for J; bases not matched to a gene: 20. The CDR3 has 22 amino acids.

The CDR3 DNA reads as TGTGCCAGCAGTCCCGTGATGAGGGGGCTTGACTACGAGCAGTACTTC. It translates to CASSPVMRGLDYEQYF. The chain combines TRBV28 with TRBJ2-4, with TRBD1 identical over 7 bases. The last part of the DNA fits TRBJ2-7 better; the J call may be wrong. The CDR3 is 16 residues long. In germline, CDR1 is MDHEN, CDR2 SYDVKM.

The J gene is TRBJ1-2, the V gene TRBV4-2, with 8 bases fitting TRBD1. V shed 1 base, J shed 5 bases, and the junction held 12 bases outside the gene matches. The CDR3 loop spans 17 amino acids. The germline V gene encodes CDR1 LGHNA and CDR2 YNFKEQ. The CDR3: CASSQVSTGTGGYGYTF. DNA of the CDR3: TGTGCCAGCAGCCAAGTCAGTACCGGGACAGGAGGTTATGGCTACACCTTC.

This clonotype was observed a handful of times. The genes are TRBV29-1 and TRBJ2-7; D may be TRBD1 or TRBD2 (5 bases each). CDR1 is SQVTM, CDR2 ANQGSEA, per germline. The germline V and J ends were trimmed by 6 bases and 2 bases, with 14 bases remaining between them. There are 13 residues in the CDR3. This CDR3 reads CSVGVNPTYEQYF. The DNA of the CDR3 is TGCAGCGTGGGGGTTAACCCCACCTACGAGCAGTACTTC.

This clonotype was seen only a few times. The J gene is TRBJ2-1, the V gene TRBV7-9; 9 bases are a match to TRBD1. After removal of 3 bases from V and 12 bases from J, the junction contained 15 bases not matched to a gene. Per germline, CDR1 SEHNR and CDR2 FQNEAQ (reference sequence). The CDR3 runs 16 residues. The CDR3 DNA reads as TGTGCCAGCAGCTTCTTTTTAAGGACAGGGGTGCGAGGGCAGTTCTTC. Translated, it gives CASSFFLRTGVRGQFF.

The J gene is TRBJ2-7, the V gene TRBV3-1; D is uncertain. Germline-derived CDR1 and CDR2 are LGHDT and YNNKEL (reference sequence). The V gene lost 4 bases and the J gene lost 0 bases, with 13 bases spanning the gap. The CDR3 runs to 15 residues. The CDR3 here is CASSPRMDGSYEQYF. The CDR3 nucleotides are TGTGCCAGCAGCCCCCGAATGGACGGCTCCTACGAGCAGTACTTC.

The V gene is TRBV20-1, the J gene TRBJ1-5, with TRBD1 matching over 11 bases. This CDR3 comprises 15 residues. V gave up 2 bases and J gave up 5 bases; unmatched junction bases: 5. Per germline, CDR1 DFQATT and CDR2 SNEGSKA (reference sequence). The CDR3 DNA reads TGCAGTGCTAGATCTGGACAGGGGGCATATCAGCCCCAGCATTTT. Translating gives CSARSGQGAYQPQHF.

J is TRBJ2-5 and V is TRBV20-1, with unresolved D. The germline CDR1 and CDR2 sequences are DFQATT and SNEGSKA (reference sequence). The CDR3 is made up of 15 amino acids. The ends were cut back, 6 bases at V and 4 bases at J, with 21 bases in the middle. The CDR3 DNA follows: TGCAGTGCACCGGAGCTACGCCAATCCACAGAGACCCAGTACTTC. This translates into CSAPELRQSTETQYF.

CDR3 sequence reads: CASSLSQGHVDEQYF. CDR3 in DNA: TGTGCCAGCAGTTTATCGCAGGGGCACGTTGACGAGCAGTACTTC. This sequence joins TRBV28 and TRBJ2-5; a weak D match, TRBD1 (6 bases). The better agreement between TRBJ2-7 and the DNA end casts doubt on the J call. CDR1 and CDR2 from the germline V gene are MDHEN and SYDVKM. The CDR3 is made up of 15 amino acids.

The V call is TRBV3-1, the J call TRBJ1-2; unclear D gene. V was trimmed by 0 bases and J by 4 bases, leaving 12 bases between them. The CDR3 runs to 15 residues. Germline V CDR1 and CDR2: LGHDT, YNNKEL (reference sequence). CDR3 nucleotides: TGTGCCAGCAGCCAAGAAGGAAAGGGAGGCTATGGCTACACCTTC. Residues: CASSQEGKGGYGYTF.

This clonotype has a handful of counts. The chain has TRBV21-1 and TRBJ2-5; TRBD2 is the table's D call and was not checked against the DNA. TRBV21-1 is reported as a pseudogene. The CDR3 consists of 15 residues. The CDR3 DNA sequence: TGTGCCAGCGGAAAACTAGCGGGGGGGCGGAAGACCCAGTACTTC. This codes for CASGKLAGGRKTQYF.

This chain uses TRBV3-1 with TRBJ2-3; TRBD1 aligns across 7 bases. The length of the CDR3 is 16 residues. Germline CDR1 is LGHDT and CDR2 is YNNKEL (reference sequence). With 6 bases clipped from V and 3 bases from J, the junction kept 12 bases outside the gene matches. The CDR3 loop reads CASSQTRAGGTDTQYF. CDR3 sequence (DNA): TGTGCCAGCAGTCAAACAAGGGCAGGGGGTACAGATACGCAGTATTTT.

The chain combines TRBV28 with TRBJ2-7; D is possibly TRBD1 (6 bases). Trimming took off 5 bases at V and 1 base at J, with 12 bases between the two ends. CDR3 length: 14 amino acids. Per germline, CDR1 MDHEN and CDR2 SYDVKM. DNA for the CDR3: TGTGCCAGCAGTATCCTAACAGGGTCCTACGAGCAGTACTTC. Translated, it gives CASSILTGSYEQYF.

The rearrangement uses TRBV10-3 and TRBJ2-1, with 7 bases aligning to TRBD2. The CDR3 runs 15 residues. The J segment lost 0 bases and the V segment lost 4 bases, leaving 3 bases of the junction unmatched. Germline loops: CDR1 ENHRY, CDR2 SYGVKD. Here the CDR3 DNA reads TGTGCCATCAGTGTGTCTAGCGGCTCCTACAATGAGCAGTTCTTC. This encodes CAISVSSGSYNEQFF.

The gene calls are TRBV20-1 and TRBJ1-2; D uncertain. The CDR3 is 14 residues long. With 0 bases removed from V and 8 bases from J, the gap between germline ends came to 16 bases. The germline V gene encodes CDR1 DFQATT and CDR2 SNEGSKA (reference sequence). DNA of the CDR3: TGCAGTGCTAGAGACCCTGCACCAGGAGGCGGCTACACCTTC. This codes for CSARDPAPGGGYTF.

The rearrangement uses TRBV7-2 and TRBJ2-2; 9 positions agree with TRBD2. Germline V lookup: CDR1 SGHTA, CDR2 FQGNSA. Germline trimming cut 4 bases from V and 9 bases from J; bases unmatched to any gene: 6. This CDR3 comprises 14 residues. The CDR3 DNA reads as TGTGCCAGCAGCTCTCGGACTAGCGCTTGGGAGCTGTTTTTT. Translation gives CASSSRTSAWELFF. The whole variable domain, filled in from reference TRBV7-2 and TRBJ2-2, reads GAGVSQSPSNKVTEKGKDVELRCDPISGHTALYWYRQSLGQGLEFLIYFQGNSAPDKSGLPSDRFSAERTGGSVSTLTIQRTQQEDSAVYLCASSSRTSAWELFFGEGSRLTVL.

This clonotype was recorded a few times. The chain employs TRBV20-1 and TRBJ2-5, with a possible D match to TRBD2 (6 bases). The CDR3 length is 13 residues. Trimming shortened V by 3 bases and J by 0 bases, and 8 bases separated the two germline ends. Looked up from germline, CDR1 is DFQATT and CDR2 is SNEGSKA (reference sequence). The CDR3 loop is CSARVADQETQYF. The CDR3 DNA is TGCAGTGCTAGGGTAGCGGACCAAGAGACCCAGTACTTC.

This chain joins TRBV12-3 or TRBV12-4 and TRBJ2-4, with TRBD2 identical over 9 bases. J gave up 2 bases and V 6 bases, and 11 bases lay outside the gene matches. The CDR3 spans 17 residues. The CDR3 DNA is TGTGCCAGCAGCCCAATAGCGGGGGAGGGACCCAAAAACATTCAGTACTTC. Translation: CASSPIAGEGPKNIQYF.

Comment on this clonotype: With a much larger clone just one base away, this may be a read error. The V and J genes are TRBV11-2 and TRBJ2-3; tentative D call: TRBD2 (5 bases). Germline V gene sequence: CDR1 SGHAT, CDR2 FQNNGV. V dropped 4 bases and J dropped 2 bases, with 10 bases sitting between them. The CDR3 is 14 residues long. CDR3 DNA sequence: TGTGCCAGCAGCTCCGGACTGGACACAGATACGCAGTATTTT. Amino acid sequence: CASSSGLDTDTQYF.

This clonotype was detected once. The chain couples TRBV5-1 to TRBJ1-1, with 8 bases matching TRBD1. V was pared by 4 bases and J by 6 bases, with 8 bases of the junction left unmatched. The germline V gene has CDR1 SGHRS and CDR2 YFSETQ. This CDR3 region has 14 residues. The CDR3 coding sequence is TGCGCCAGCAGCCTTGACAGGGGAGAGTCTGAAGCTTTCTTT. Its translation is CASSLDRGESEAFF. The full variable domain, in which reference TRBV5-1 and TRBJ1-1 provide the parts outside the CDR3, is KAGVTQTPRYLIKTRGQQVTLSCSPISGHRSVSWYQQTPGQGLQFLFEYFSETQRNKGNFPGRFSGRQFSNSRSEMNVSTLELGDSALYLCASSLDRGESEAFFGQGTRLTVV.